The rows below give T cell receptor beta chains drawn from one sample of a study of radiotherapy plus CTLA-4 blockade in lung cancer. Repertoires were generated with immunoSEQ multiplex PCR, while TCRdb's copy carries only in-frame clones and drops some. Here the sample spans 55,000 to 80,000 clones, around 77% being singletons. Here the sequenced sample was peripheral blood, taken from a patient treated with radiotherapy plus ipilimumab. The receptors derive from a human donor with non-small cell lung cancer who had a complete response to radiotherapy plus ipilimumab. The CDR3 runs from the conserved cysteine through the conserved F or W. Fields, in order: D gene, clone size, J gene, V gene, CDR3 DNA, CDR3 protein. D genes are given only for firm matches. Some rows mark clone size as missing; the rest say once, few, many or name a class of expanded clone.

>-|few|TRBJ1-2|TRBV6-1
TGTGCCAGCACCCAAACATTTAACTATGGCTACACCTTC
CASTQTFNYGYTF
>-|-|TRBJ1-1|TRBV2
TGTGCCAGCAGGCCAGGGAACGGGGTCTCTGAAGCTTTCTTT
CASRPGNGVSEAFF
>-|-|TRBJ2-1|TRBV7-2
TGTGCCAGCAGCTCCGGACAGACCTACAATGAGCAGTTCTTC
CASSSGQTYNEQFF
>TRBD1|few|TRBJ1-2|TRBV14
TGTGCCAGCAGCCAAGAACGACAGGGGGCTTATGGCTACACCTTC
CASSQERQGAYGYTF
>-|-|TRBJ1-3|TRBV30
TGTGCCTGGAGTCCAGGGTATGGAAACACCATATATTTT
CAWSPGYGNTIYF
>-|few|TRBJ2-6|TRBV6-6
TGTGCCAGCAGTTGGGAGAGCTCTGGGGCCAACGTCCTGACTTTC
CASSWESSGANVLTF
>-|-|TRBJ1-3|TRBV11-3
TGTGCCAGCAGGAACGAGGCCAGCTCTGGAAACACCATATATTTT
CASRNEASSGNTIYF
>-|-|TRBJ1-2|TRBV30
TGTGCCTGGAGTGTACGGGGAGGGGGATGGACCAACTATGGCTACACCTTC
CAWSVRGGGWTNYGYTF
>-|-|TRBJ2-2|TRBV5-1
TGCGCCAGCTCCAAGGGAAGTGGGGAGCTGTTTTTT
CASSKGSGELFF
>-|-|TRBJ1-2|TRBV29-1
TGCAGCGCCCATGGGGCAGGGAAGGACTATGGCTACACCTTC
CSAHGAGKDYGYTF
>-|-|TRBJ2-5|TRBV27
TGTGCCAGCAGTTGGAGGCAGGGGCGCCAAGAGACCCAGTACTTC
CASSWRQGRQETQYF
>TRBD1|-|TRBJ2-1|TRBV7-8
TGTGCCAGCAGCTCTTATAAGGGGGCGAATAACAATGAGCAGTTCTTC
CASSSYKGANNNEQFF
>TRBD2|-|TRBJ2-1|TRBV7-9
TGTGCCAGCAGCCCACCCTCCGGACTAAGCGGGAGGATCGGGCAGTTCTTC
CASSPPSGLSGRIGQFF
>-|-|TRBJ1-4|TRBV4-3
TGCGCCAGCAGCCAAGGCCCCAGGGCAACTAATGAAAAACTGTTTTTT
CASSQGPRATNEKLFF
>-|-|TRBJ1-1|TRBV10-3
TGTGCCATCAGGGGCCCAACGAACACTGAAGCTTTCTTT
CAIRGPTNTEAFF
>-|-|TRBJ1-4|TRBV30
TGTGCCTGGAGTGTCAGGACTCAACCGAATGAAAAACTGTTTTTT
CAWSVRTQPNEKLFF
>TRBD2|-|TRBJ2-3|TRBV7-2
TGTGCCAGCAGCCCCCCGGGACTAGCGGGGGGCACAGATACGCAGTATTTT
CASSPPGLAGGTDTQYF